This T cell receptor beta chain is drawn from a study of shared clonotypes between healthy human individuals. Regarding the study as a whole: Non-shared clonotypes showed lower generation probabilities than clonotypes common to all four donors.

It was CD45RO-negative cells, positively selected for CCR7, that made up naive CD8 cells, with terminally differentiated effector memory CD45RA+ cells excluded. To note about this clone: No antigen is known for it.

Deep-level assay runs were performed. Evenly divided among several immunoSEQ plates was the genomic DNA of each subset. Under the authors' procedure: Filtering differed, since immunoSEQ gave only junction sequences and no quality scores. Sequenced by immunoSEQ multiplex PCR; TCRdb stores in-frame clones only, minus some. The V and J calls and clone size come from that table; D and trimming were worked out from the DNA. The table shows roughly 770,000 clones, with around 96% occurring only once. This clonotype was obtained from a man aged 25-45 years in good health. The sample was naive CD8+ T cells sorted from blood.

CDR3: CASSDPDRGVIHTGELFF. The CDR3 DNA sequence: TGTGCCAGCAGCGACCCTGACAGGGGCGTTATTCACACCGGGGAGCTGTTTTTT. The chain recombines TRBV9 with TRBJ2-2; 8 bases match TRBD1. The CDR3 loop spans 18 amino acids. V shed 3 bases, J shed 3 bases, and the junction held 13 bases outside the gene matches. Germline loops: CDR1 SGDLS, CDR2 YYNGEE.